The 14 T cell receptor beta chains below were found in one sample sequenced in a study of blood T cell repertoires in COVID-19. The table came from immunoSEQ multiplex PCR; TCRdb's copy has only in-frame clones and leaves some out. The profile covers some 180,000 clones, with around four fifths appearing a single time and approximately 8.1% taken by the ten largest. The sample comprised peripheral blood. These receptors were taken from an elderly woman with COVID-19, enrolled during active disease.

CDR3 sequence reads: CASSLTESSSYNEQFF. The CDR3 DNA reads TGCGCCAGCAGCTTGACAGAGTCCAGCTCCTACAATGAGCAGTTCTTC. V and J are TRBV5-1 and TRBJ2-1; D remains unclear. Germline CDR1 is SGHRS and CDR2 is YFSETQ. This CDR3 spans 16 amino acids. Trimming left V 1 base short and J 0 bases short, with 11 bases between.

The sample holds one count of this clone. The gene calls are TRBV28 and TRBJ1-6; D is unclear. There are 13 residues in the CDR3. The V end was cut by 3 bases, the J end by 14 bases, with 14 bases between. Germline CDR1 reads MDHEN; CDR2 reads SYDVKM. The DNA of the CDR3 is TGTGCCAGCAGTTTGAAGGCCGGCGGAGCCCTCCACTTT. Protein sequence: CASSLKAGGALHF. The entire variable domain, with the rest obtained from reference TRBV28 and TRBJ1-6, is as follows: DVKVTQSSRYLVKRTGEKVFLECVQDMDHENMFWYRQDPGLGLRLIYFSYDVKMKEKGDIPEGYSVSREKKERFSLILESASTNQTSMYLCASSLKAGGALHFGNGTRLTVT.

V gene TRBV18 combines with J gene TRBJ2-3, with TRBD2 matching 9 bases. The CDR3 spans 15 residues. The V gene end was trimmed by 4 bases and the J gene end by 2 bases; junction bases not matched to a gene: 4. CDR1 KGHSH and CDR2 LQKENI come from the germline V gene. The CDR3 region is CASSRAGGVTDTQYF. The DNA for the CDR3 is TGTGCCAGCTCACGAGCGGGAGGTGTCACAGATACGCAGTATTTT. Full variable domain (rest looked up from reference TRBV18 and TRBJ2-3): NAGVMQNPRHLVRRRGQEARLRCSPMKGHSHVYWYRQLPEEGLKFMVYLQKENIIDESGMPKERFSAEFPKEGPSILRIQQVVRGDSAAYFCASSRAGGVTDTQYFGPGTRLTVL.

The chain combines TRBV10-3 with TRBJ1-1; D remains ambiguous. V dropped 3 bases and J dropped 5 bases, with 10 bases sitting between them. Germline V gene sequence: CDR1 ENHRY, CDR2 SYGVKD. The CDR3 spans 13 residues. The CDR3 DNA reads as TGTGCCATCAGTGACCCCACCCAGACTGAAGCTTTCTTT. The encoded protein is CAISDPTQTEAFF.

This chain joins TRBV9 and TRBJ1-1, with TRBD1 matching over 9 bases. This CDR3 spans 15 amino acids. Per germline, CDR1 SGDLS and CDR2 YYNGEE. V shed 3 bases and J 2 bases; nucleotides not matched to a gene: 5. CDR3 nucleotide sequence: TGTGCCAGCAGCGAGTGGGGACAGGGAAACACTGAAGCTTTCTTT. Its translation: CASSEWGQGNTEAFF.

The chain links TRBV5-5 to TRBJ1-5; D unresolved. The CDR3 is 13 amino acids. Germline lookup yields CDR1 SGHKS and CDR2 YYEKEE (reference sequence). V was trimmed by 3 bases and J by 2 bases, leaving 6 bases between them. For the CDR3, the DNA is TGTGCCAGCAGCTACTCTGGCAATCAGCCCCAGCATTTT. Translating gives CASSYSGNQPQHF.

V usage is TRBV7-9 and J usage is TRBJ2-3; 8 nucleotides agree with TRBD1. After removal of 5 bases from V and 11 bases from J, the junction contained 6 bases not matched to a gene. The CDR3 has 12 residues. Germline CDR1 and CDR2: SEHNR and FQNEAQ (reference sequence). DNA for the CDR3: TGTGCCAGCAGCCCAACAGGGGGACGGCAGTATTTT. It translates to CASSPTGGRQYF.

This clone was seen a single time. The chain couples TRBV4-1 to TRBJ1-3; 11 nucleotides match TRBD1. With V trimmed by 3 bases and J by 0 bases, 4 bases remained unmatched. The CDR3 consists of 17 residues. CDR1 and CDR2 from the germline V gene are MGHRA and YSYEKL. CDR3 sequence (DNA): TGCGCCAGCAGCCAGGGGACAGGGGGAAACTCTGGAAACACCATATATTTT. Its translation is CASSQGTGGNSGNTIYF.

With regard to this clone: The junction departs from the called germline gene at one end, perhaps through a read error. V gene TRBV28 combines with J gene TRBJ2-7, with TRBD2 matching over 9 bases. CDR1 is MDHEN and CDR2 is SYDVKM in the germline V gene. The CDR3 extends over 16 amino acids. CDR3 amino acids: CGSGSLSGRRNYEQYF. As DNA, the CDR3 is TGTGGCAGCGGCTCCCTAAGCGGGAGGAGGAACTACGAGCAGTACTTC.

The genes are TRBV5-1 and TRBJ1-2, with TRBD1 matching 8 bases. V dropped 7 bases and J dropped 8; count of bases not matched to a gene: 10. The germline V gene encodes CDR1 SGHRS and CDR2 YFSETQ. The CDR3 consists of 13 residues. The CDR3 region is CASGLGQGSGYTF. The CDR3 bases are TGCGCCAGCGGCCTAGGACAGGGCAGCGGCTACACCTTC.

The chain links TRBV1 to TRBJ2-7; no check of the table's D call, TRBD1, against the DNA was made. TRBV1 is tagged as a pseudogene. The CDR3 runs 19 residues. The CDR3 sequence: CTSSQVHMPTAVSRNEQYF. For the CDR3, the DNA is TGCACCAGCAGCCAAGTCCATATGCCGACAGCCGTGTCTCGGAACGAGCAGTACTTC.

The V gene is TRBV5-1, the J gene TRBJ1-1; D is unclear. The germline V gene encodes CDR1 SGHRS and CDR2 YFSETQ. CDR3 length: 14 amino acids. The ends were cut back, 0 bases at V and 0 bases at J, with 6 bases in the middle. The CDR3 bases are TGCGCCAGCAGCTTGGAAATCTTGAACACTGAAGCTTTCTTT. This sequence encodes CASSLEILNTEAFF.

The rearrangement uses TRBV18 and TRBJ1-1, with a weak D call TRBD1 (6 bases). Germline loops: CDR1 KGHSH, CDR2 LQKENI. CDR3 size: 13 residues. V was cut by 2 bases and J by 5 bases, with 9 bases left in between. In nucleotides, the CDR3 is TGTGCCAGCTCACCAGAGAGGGGGACTGAAGCTTTCTTT. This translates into CASSPERGTEAFF.

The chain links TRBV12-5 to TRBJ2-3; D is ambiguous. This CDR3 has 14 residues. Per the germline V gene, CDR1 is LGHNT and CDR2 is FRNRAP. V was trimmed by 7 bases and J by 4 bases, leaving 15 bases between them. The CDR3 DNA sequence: TGTGCTAGTGTGTCCCTCAGGCAATCAGATACGCAGTATTTT. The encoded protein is CASVSLRQSDTQYF.